This T cell receptor beta chain was sequenced in a study of blood T cell repertoires in COVID-19 (TCRdb year 2020). At the level of the whole study: Collaborator samples came from the United States, Italy and Spain and covered acute and convalescent phases of COVID-19. Where available, HLA class I and class II types were obtained from metadata supplied by the sample provider rather than from assay-based typing. The dataset comprised deeply sampled blood TCRbeta repertoires from subjects exposed to, actively infected with, or recovered from COVID-19. Samples were obtained from the ongoing ImmuneRACE study (first 160 participants) and from 1,200 or so subjects provided by 6 global collaborators. The prospective study material was composed of cDNA or gDNA derived from T cells, B-cell-depleted T cells, or PBMCs. The repertoires were released in a freely available public database meant as a resource for research on the immune response to SARS-CoV-2. The sample metadata nearly always contained a de-identified subject ID, COVID-19 status, age in years and sex. Overall study outcomes, separate from this receptor: The quantity of clinical and demographic metadata differed by source and by participant and was supplied without curation.

Regarding this clone: There is no known antigen for this receptor. Per-nucleotide qualities are absent, and no much larger clonotype sits a single base away.

TCRbeta CDR3 regions were amplified from genomic DNA by means of the immunoSEQ Assay, a bias-controlled multiplex PCR. Turning to the authors' computational methods: Within the assay, amplification of reference gene primers was used to estimate how many nucleated cells each sample contained. Sequence reads were collapsed and filtered to measure the absolute abundance of every unique TCRbeta CDR3 rearrangement. For each sample, productive Simpson clonality was calculated by taking the square root of Simpson's diversity index across productive rearrangements. Held by TCRdb, this immuneACCESS table contains in-frame sequences only and omits some clones. Under half of the omission traces to an unresolved V gene where checked; the cause of the rest is unknown. V, J and clone size reflect that table, while D and trimming were determined from the DNA. Across this sample there are 250,000 to 300,000 clones, with approximately 90% seen only once. The ten largest clones take up 1.2% of the sample.

Enrolling through a virtual design, the prospective study's participants ranged in age from roughly 18 to 89 years and lived across 24 United States geographic areas. Cohort assignment in the prospective study relied on participant-reported clinical history from a screening survey and a study questionnaire. In the prospective study, whole blood, serum and a nasopharyngeal or oropharyngeal swab were collected from each participant by mobile phlebotomists. Additional blood draws and questionnaires over an approximately 2-month period could optionally be provided by prospective study participants. Before DNA extraction, blood samples from the prospective study were shipped at room temperature or frozen. The TCR sequence derives from a human donor in a cohort exposed to, infected with or recovered from COVID-19 (not recorded which). The donor label of this sample is uncertain. The sequenced sample was PBMCs or T cells enriched from blood (not recorded which).

CDR3 reads: CASSSTTALGQYF. In nucleotides, the sequence is TGTGCCAGCAGCTCTACGACAGCGCTTGGGCAGTATTTT. The V and J segments used are TRBV7-9 and TRBJ2-3; a tentative D call is TRBD1 (5 bases match). V is cut by 4 bases and J by 11 bases, and the space between the germline ends is 16 bases. The CDR3, from cysteine to phenylalanine, totals 13 residues. Just CDR3 DNA is preserved here, 39 bases in frame from base 1. The germline V gene (reference sequence) specifies SEHNR as CDR1 and FQNEAQ as CDR2.